What follows are 5 T cell receptor beta chains derived from one specimen sequenced in a study of blood T cell repertoires in COVID-19 (dated by TCRdb to about 2020). Library method: the immunoSEQ multiplex PCR assay. Drawn from immuneACCESS, this table holds only the in-frame rearrangements with V and J called that TCRdb kept. Clones are partly lost; checked studies trace under half to an unresolved V gene and leave the rest unexplained. For this sample there are 200,000 to 250,000 clones; 75% to 85% appear just once. Approximately 7.5% of the sample is in the top ten clones. What was sequenced was peripheral blood. Receptors were obtained from an elderly woman with COVID-19, enrolled during active disease.

The chain joins TRBV20-1 to TRBJ2-7; perhaps TRBD2 as D (6 bases). The CDR3 totals 14 residues. Germline V gene data show CDR1 as DFQATT and CDR2 as SNEGSKA (reference sequence). Trimming left V 3 bases short and J 1 base short, with 13 bases between. The CDR3 region has the DNA TGCAGTGCTAGTGCGGGCGGGAAGTCCTACGAGCAGTACTTC. It codes for CSASAGGKSYEQYF.

V usage is TRBV3-1 (or the pseudogene TRBV3-2) and J usage is TRBJ2-1, with TRBD2 matching over 9 bases. Looked up from germline, CDR1 is LGHDT and CDR2 is YNNKEL (reference sequence). The CDR3 consists of 15 residues. V was pared by 1 base and J by 5 bases, with 3 bases of the junction left unmatched. The CDR3 here is CASSQGSGGHNEQFF. As DNA, the CDR3 is TGTGCCAGCAGCCAAGGTAGCGGGGGCCACAATGAGCAGTTCTTC.

The gene calls are TRBV7-2 and TRBJ2-7; 13 nucleotides line up with TRBD2. This CDR3 is built from 18 residues. The germline CDR1 and CDR2 sequences are SGHTA and FQGNSA. The V and J ends lost 5 bases and 3 bases, in that order; junction bases with no gene match: 13. Here the CDR3 DNA reads TGTGCCAGCAGCCCCGGGACTAGCGGGACGAAAGTCCGCTACGAGCAGTACTTC. Translation gives CASSPGTSGTKVRYEQYF.

The V gene is TRBV5-1, the J gene TRBJ1-4; D uncertain. Trimming cost V 5 bases and J 7 bases, with 12 bases left between them. Germline V lookup: CDR1 SGHRS, CDR2 YFSETQ. The CDR3 length is 13 residues. This chain's CDR3 is CASSYPGVEKLFF. The DNA for the CDR3 is TGCGCCAGCAGTTATCCCGGGGTTGAAAAACTGTTTTTT.

The CDR3 region has the DNA TGCGCCAGCAGCCGGGGGACAGGGGCTACTAATGAAAAACTGTTTTTT. Encoded protein: CASSRGTGATNEKLFF. The J gene is TRBJ1-4, the V gene TRBV4-1, with 10 bases aligning to TRBD1. J gave up 2 bases and V 4 bases, and 4 bases lay outside the gene matches. Germline V CDR1 and CDR2: MGHRA, YSYEKL. This CDR3 has 16 amino acids.